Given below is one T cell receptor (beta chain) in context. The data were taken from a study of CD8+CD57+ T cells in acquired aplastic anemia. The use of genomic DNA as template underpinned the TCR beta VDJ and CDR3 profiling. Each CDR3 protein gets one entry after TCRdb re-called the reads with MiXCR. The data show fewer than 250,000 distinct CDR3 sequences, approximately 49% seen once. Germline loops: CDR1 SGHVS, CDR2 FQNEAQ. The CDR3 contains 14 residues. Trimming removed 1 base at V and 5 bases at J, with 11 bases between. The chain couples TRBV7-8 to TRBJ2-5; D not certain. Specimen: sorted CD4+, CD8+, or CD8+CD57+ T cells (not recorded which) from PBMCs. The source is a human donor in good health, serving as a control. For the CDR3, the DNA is TGTGCCAGCAGCTTAGGGGTGGTGAGTGAGACCCAGTACTTC. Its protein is CASSLGVVSETQYF.